This T cell receptor (beta chain) is from a study of blood T cell repertoires in COVID-19. Study-level information: Acute and convalescent COVID-19 samples came from the United States, Italy and Spain.

Germline lookup yields CDR1 SGHAT and CDR2 FQNNGV. This CDR3 spans 13 amino acids. The V end was cut by 2 bases, the J end by 4 bases, with 5 bases between. By share, this clone counts as medium-sized. The sample has other DNA sequences that encode this CDR3 too. The repertoire was sequenced with immunoSEQ multiplex PCR; TCRdb's copy has only in-frame clones and lacks some. This table holds 20,000 to 25,000 clones, around 82% found once. The sequence was obtained from a man aged 60 to 75 with active COVID-19. V usage is TRBV11-2 and J usage is TRBJ2-2; D is unclear. The specimen sequenced was peripheral blood. The DNA for the CDR3 is TGTGCCAGCAGCTTACTGTCCACCGGGGAGCTGTTTTTT. Translated, it gives CASSLLSTGELFF.